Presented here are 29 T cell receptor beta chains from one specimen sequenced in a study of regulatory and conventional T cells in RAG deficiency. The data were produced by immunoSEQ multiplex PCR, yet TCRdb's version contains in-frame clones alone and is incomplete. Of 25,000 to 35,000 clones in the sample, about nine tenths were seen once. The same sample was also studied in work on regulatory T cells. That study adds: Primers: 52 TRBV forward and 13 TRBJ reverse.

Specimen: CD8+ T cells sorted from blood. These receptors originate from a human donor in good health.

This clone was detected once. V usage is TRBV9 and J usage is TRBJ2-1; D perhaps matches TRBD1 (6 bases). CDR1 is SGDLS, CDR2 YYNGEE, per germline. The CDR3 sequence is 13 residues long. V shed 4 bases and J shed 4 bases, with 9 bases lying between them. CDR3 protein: CASSLQGYNEQFF. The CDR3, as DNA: TGTGCCAGCAGCTTACAGGGTTACAATGAGCAGTTCTTC.

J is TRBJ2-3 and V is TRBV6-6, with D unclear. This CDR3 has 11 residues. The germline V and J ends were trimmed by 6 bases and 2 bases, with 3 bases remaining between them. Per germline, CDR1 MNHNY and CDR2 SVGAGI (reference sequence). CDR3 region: CASSHTDTQYF. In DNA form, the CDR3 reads TGTGCCAGCAGCCACACAGATACGCAGTATTTT.

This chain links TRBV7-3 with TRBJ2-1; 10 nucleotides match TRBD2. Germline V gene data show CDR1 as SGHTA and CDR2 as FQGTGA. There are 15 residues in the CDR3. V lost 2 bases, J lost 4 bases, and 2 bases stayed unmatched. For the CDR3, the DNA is TGTGCCAGCAGCTTACCAGCGGGGGGGTACAATGAGCAGTTCTTC. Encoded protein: CASSLPAGGYNEQFF.

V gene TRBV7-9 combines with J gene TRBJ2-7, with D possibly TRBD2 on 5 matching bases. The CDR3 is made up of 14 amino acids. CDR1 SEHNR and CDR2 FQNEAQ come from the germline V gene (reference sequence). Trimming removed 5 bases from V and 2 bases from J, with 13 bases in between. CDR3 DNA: TGTGCCAGCAGCCCACACCCGGAGGCCTACGAGCAGTACTTC. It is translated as CASSPHPEAYEQYF.

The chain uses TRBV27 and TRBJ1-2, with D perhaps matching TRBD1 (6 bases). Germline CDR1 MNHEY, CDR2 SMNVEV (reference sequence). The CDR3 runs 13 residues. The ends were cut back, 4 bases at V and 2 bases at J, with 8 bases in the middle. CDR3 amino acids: CASSSGVNYGYTF. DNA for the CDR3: TGTGCCAGCAGTTCAGGGGTGAACTATGGCTACACCTTC.

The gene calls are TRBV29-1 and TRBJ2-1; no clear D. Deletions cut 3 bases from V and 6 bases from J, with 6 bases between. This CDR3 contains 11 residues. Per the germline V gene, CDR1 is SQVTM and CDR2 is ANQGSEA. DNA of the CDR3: TGCAGCGTTGATACTGGCAATGAGCAGTTCTTC. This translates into CSVDTGNEQFF.

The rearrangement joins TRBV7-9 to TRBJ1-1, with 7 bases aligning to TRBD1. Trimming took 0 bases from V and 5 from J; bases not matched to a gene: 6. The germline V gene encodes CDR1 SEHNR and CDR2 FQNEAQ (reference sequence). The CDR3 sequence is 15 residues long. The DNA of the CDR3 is TGTGCCAGCAGCTTAGCGGCAGGGGGGGATACTGAAGCTTTCTTT. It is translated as CASSLAAGGDTEAFF.

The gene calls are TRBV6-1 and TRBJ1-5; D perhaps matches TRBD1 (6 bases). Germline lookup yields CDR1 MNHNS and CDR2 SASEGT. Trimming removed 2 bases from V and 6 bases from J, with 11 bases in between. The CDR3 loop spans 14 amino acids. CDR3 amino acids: CASSERGAFQPQHF. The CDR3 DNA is TGTGCCAGCAGTGAAAGGGGGGCGTTTCAGCCCCAGCATTTT.

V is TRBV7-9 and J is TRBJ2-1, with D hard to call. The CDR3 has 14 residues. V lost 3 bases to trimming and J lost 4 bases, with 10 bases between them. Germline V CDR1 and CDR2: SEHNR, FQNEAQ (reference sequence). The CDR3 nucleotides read TGTGCCAGCAGCTTTCCCCGAGATTACAATGAGCAGTTCTTC. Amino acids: CASSFPRDYNEQFF.

The CDR3 sequence is CASSVPEAGLYNEQFF. The CDR3 coding sequence is TGTGCCAGCAGCGTGCCTGAGGCAGGCCTCTACAATGAGCAGTTCTTC. This rearrangement joins TRBV9 to TRBJ2-1; the D is unclear. V gave up 2 bases and J gave up 3 bases, with 15 bases separating them. In germline, CDR1 is SGDLS, CDR2 YYNGEE. This CDR3 is 16 amino acids long.

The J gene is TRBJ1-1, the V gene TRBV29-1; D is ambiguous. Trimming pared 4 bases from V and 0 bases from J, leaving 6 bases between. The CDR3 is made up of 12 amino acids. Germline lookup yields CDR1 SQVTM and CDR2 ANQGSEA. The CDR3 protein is CSVVVMNTEAFF. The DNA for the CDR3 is TGCAGCGTTGTAGTTATGAACACTGAAGCTTTCTTT.

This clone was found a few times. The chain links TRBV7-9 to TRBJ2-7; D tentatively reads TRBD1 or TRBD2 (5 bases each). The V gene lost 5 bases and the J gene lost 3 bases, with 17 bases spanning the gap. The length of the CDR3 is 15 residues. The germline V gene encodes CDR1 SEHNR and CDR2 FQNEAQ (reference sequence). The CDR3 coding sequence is TGTGCCAGCAGCCGTCACACGGGACCGGACTACGAGCAGTACTTC. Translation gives CASSRHTGPDYEQYF.

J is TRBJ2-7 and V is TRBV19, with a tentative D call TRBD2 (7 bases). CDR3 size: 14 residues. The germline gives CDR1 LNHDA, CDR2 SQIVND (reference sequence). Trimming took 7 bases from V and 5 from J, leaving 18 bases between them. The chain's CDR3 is CASTEGGATDEQYF. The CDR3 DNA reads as TGTGCCAGTACCGAGGGGGGGGCAACGGACGAGCAGTACTTC.

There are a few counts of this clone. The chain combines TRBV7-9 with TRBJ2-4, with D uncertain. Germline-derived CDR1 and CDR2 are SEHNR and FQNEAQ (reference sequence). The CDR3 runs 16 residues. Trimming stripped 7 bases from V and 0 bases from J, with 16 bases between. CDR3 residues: CASIPMEILAKNIQYF. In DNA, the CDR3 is TGTGCCAGCATCCCCATGGAGATTTTAGCCAAAAACATTCAGTACTTC.

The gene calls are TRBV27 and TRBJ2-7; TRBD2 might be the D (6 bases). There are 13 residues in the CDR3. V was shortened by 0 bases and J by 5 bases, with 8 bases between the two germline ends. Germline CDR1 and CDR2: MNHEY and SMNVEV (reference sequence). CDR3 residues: CASSLSWGDEQYF. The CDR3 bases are TGTGCCAGCAGTTTATCTTGGGGGGACGAGCAGTACTTC.

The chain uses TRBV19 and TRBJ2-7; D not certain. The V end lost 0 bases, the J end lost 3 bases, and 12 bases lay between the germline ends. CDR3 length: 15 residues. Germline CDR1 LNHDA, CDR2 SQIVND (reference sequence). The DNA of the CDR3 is TGTGCCAGTAGTATAGATCTGGAGAACGTCTACGAGCAGTACTTC. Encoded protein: CASSIDLENVYEQYF.

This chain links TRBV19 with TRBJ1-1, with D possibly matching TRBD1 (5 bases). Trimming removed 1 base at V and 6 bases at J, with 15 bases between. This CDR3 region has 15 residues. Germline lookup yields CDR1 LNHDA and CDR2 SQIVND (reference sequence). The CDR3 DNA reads TGTGCCAGTAGTATAGGGGACTCGGTGACAGCTGAAGCTTTCTTT. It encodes CASSIGDSVTAEAFF.

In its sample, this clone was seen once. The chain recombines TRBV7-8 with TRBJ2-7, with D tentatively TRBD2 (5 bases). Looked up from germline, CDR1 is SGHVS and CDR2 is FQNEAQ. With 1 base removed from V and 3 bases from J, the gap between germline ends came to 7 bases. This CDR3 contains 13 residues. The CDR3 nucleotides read TGTGCCAGCAGCTTAGGGGAGAGCTACGAGCAGTACTTC. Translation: CASSLGESYEQYF.

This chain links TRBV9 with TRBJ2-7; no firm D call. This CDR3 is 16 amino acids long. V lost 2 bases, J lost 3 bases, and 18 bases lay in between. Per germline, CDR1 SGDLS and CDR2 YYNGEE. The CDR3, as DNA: TGTGCCAGCAGCGTCTATCCGGACGAGATCTACTACGAGCAGTACTTC. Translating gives CASSVYPDEIYYEQYF. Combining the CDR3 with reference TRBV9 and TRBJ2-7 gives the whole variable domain DSGVTQTPKHLITATGQRVTLRCSPRSGDLSVYWYQQSLDQGLQFLIQYYNGEERAKGNILERFSAQQFPDLHSELNLSSLELGDSALYFCASSVYPDEIYYEQYFGPGTRLTVT.

In DNA, the CDR3 is TGTGCCAGCAGCTTAGCGGGGTTGCCCACCACCGAATCGAACACTGAAGCTTTCTTT. It encodes CASSLAGLPTTESNTEAFF. The chain has TRBV7-9 and TRBJ1-1; D is undetermined. The germline V gene encodes CDR1 SEHNR and CDR2 FQNEAQ (reference sequence). Trimming shortened V by 0 bases and J by 1 base, and 21 bases separated the two germline ends. The CDR3 loop spans 19 amino acids.

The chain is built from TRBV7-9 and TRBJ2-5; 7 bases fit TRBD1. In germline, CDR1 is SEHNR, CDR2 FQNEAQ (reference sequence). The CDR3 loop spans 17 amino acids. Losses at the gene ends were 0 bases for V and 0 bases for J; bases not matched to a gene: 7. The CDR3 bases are TGTGCCAGCAGCTTAGCTATTAGGGACAGCGACCAAGAGACCCAGTACTTC. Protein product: CASSLAIRDSDQETQYF.

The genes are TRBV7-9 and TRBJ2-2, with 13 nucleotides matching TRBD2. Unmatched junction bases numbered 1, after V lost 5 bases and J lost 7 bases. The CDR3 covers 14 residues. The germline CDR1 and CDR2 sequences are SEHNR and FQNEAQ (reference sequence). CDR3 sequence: CASSGLAGDGELFF. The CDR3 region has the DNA TGTGCCAGCAGCGGACTAGCGGGGGACGGGGAGCTGTTTTTT.

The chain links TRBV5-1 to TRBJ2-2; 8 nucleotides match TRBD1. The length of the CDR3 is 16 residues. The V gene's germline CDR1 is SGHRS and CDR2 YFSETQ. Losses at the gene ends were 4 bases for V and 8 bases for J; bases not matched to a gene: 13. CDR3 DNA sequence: TGCGCCAGCAGCCCGACCGGACAGGGAAAAAGGGGGGAGCTGTTTTTT. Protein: CASSPTGQGKRGELFF.

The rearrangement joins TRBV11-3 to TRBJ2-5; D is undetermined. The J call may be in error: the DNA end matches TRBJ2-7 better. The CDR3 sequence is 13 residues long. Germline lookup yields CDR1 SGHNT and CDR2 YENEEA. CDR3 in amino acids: CASSLTDSYEQYF. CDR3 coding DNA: TGTGCCAGCAGCCTAACAGATTCCTACGAGCAGTACTTC.

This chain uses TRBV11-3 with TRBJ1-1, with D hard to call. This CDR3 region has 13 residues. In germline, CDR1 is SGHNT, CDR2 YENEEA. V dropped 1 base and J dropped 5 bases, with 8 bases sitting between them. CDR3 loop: CASSLASATEAFF. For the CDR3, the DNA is TGTGCCAGCAGCTTAGCCAGTGCAACTGAAGCTTTCTTT.

For the CDR3, the DNA is TGCGCCAGCAGCCTCAATATTGGAAACACCATATATTTT. Protein product: CASSLNIGNTIYF. The V gene is TRBV5-1, the J gene TRBJ1-3, with no clear D. From germline, CDR1 is SGHRS and CDR2 YFSETQ. This CDR3 comprises 13 residues. Trimming cost V 4 bases and J 3 bases, with 8 bases left between them.

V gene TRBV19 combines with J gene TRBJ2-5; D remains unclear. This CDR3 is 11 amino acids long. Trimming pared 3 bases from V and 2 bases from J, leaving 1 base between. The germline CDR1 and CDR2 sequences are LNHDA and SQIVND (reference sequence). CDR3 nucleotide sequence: TGTGCCAGTAGTATTCAAGAGACCCAGTACTTC. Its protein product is CASSIQETQYF.

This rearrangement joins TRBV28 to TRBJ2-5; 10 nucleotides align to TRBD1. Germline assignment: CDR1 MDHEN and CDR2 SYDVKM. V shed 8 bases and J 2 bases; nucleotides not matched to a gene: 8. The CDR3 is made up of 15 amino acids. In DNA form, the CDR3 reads TGTGCCAGCTCCTCCCGGGACAGGGGACAAGAGACCCAGTACTTC. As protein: CASSSRDRGQETQYF.

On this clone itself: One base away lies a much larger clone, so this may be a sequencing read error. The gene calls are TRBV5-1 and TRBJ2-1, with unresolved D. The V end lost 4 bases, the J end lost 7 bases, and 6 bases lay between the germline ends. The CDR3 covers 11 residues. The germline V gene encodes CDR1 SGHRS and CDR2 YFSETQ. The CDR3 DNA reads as TGCGCCAGCAGCCAAGGGAATGAGCAGTTCTTC. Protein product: CASSQGNEQFF.